One sample yielded the 11 T cell receptor beta chains listed below, sequenced in a study of blood T cell repertoires in COVID-19 (TCRdb year 2020). Preparation of the library involved the immunoSEQ multiplex PCR assay. What TCRdb holds here is the immuneACCESS table cut down to in-frame rearrangements. Part of the clones is not present; checked against another copy, under half of the missing clones reflect an unresolved V gene, and the others are unexplained. This sample is represented by roughly 250,000 clones; about nine tenths of them were singletons. The ten largest make up about 4.1% of the sample. The sample taken for sequencing was peripheral blood. The receptors shown here come from a man aged 55 to 70 who had recovered from COVID-19.

The chain joins TRBV7-9 to TRBJ1-2; 7 bases are shared with TRBD1. Germline V gene data show CDR1 as SEHNR and CDR2 as FQNEAQ (reference sequence). The CDR3 is made up of 13 amino acids. The J segment lost 4 bases and the V segment lost 5 bases, leaving 4 bases of the junction unmatched. CDR3 region: CASSNQGVYGYTF. CDR3 bases: TGTGCCAGCAGCAACCAGGGGGTCTATGGCTACACCTTC.

This sequence joins TRBV12-5 and TRBJ1-6; 10 positions agree with TRBD1. The length of the CDR3 is 13 residues. V was clipped by 1 base and J by 13 bases; unmatched bases: 1. Germline V lookup: CDR1 LGHNT, CDR2 FRNRAP. This chain's CDR3 is CASGLGDRGPLHF. Written as DNA, the CDR3 is TGTGCTAGTGGTTTGGGGGACAGGGGCCCCCTCCACTTT.

The chain has TRBV9 and TRBJ1-1; 9 bases map to TRBD1. The germline V gene encodes CDR1 SGDLS and CDR2 YYNGEE. The CDR3 length is 15 residues. The J segment lost 4 bases and the V segment lost 2 bases, leaving 6 bases of the junction unmatched. The CDR3 DNA reads TGTGCCAGCAGCGTCCGGGACAGGGTGGTCACTGAAGCTTTCTTT. Protein product: CASSVRDRVVTEAFF.

The chain links TRBV11-3 to TRBJ2-1; a possible D gene is TRBD1 (6 bases). CDR1 and CDR2 (germline): SGHNT, YENEEA. This CDR3 comprises 14 residues. The ends were cut back, 2 bases at V and 7 bases at J, with 12 bases in the middle. CDR3 DNA: TGTGCCAGCAGCTTAAGGGGGATGGCAAATGAGCAGTTCTTC. It codes for CASSLRGMANEQFF.

This chain joins TRBV19 and TRBJ1-1; no definite D call. The CDR3 spans 14 residues. Germline V gene lookup returns CDR1 LNHDA and CDR2 SQIVND (reference sequence). V lost 7 bases, J lost 0 bases, and 12 bases lay in between. The CDR3 reads CASNREYMNTEAFF. In DNA form, the CDR3 reads TGTGCCAGTAATCGGGAGTACATGAACACTGAAGCTTTCTTT.

With regard to this clone: This same CDR3 is encoded by further DNA sequences in the sample. In DNA form, the CDR3 reads TGTGCCAGTAGTATAGAGGGCGTGAACACTGAAGCTTTCTTT. It is translated as CASSIEGVNTEAFF. The gene calls are TRBV19 and TRBJ1-1; D unresolved. The CDR3 has 14 amino acids. The V and J ends lost 0 bases and 0 bases respectively, with 5 bases between them. The germline CDR1 and CDR2 sequences are LNHDA and SQIVND (reference sequence).

This clone was found once. V usage is TRBV6-5 and J usage is TRBJ2-3; D is possibly TRBD1 (5 bases). Deletions cut 2 bases from V and 5 bases from J, with 14 bases between. The CDR3 totals 15 residues. The germline CDR1 and CDR2 sequences are MNHEY and SVGAGI. The CDR3 nucleotides are TGTGCCAGCAGTTACAAGGGGTTGTTAGGAGATACGCAGTATTTT. It translates to CASSYKGLLGDTQYF.

The gene calls are TRBV5-6 and TRBJ2-7, with 8 nucleotides matching TRBD1. This CDR3 has 12 residues. Looked up from germline, CDR1 is SGHDT and CDR2 is YYEEEE. Unmatched junction bases numbered 7, after V lost 2 bases and J lost 12 bases. The CDR3 loop reads CASSLQPGGWYF. As DNA, the CDR3 is TGTGCCAGCAGCTTACAGCCAGGGGGCTGGTACTTC.

The chain uses TRBV19 and TRBJ1-4; a possible D gene is TRBD1 (6 bases). Trimming removed 6 bases at V and 1 base at J, with 15 bases between. This CDR3 comprises 16 residues. Germline CDR1 reads LNHDA; CDR2 reads SQIVND (reference sequence). Written as DNA, the CDR3 is TGTGCCAGTAGCAATCAGGGGCGGGTAACTAATGAAAAACTGTTTTTT. Encoded protein: CASSNQGRVTNEKLFF.

This clone was counted once. V is TRBV11-2 and J is TRBJ2-7, with D hard to call. The CDR3 extends over 11 amino acids. Trimming took off 5 bases at V and 6 bases at J, with 8 bases between the two ends. Germline lookup yields CDR1 SGHAT and CDR2 FQNNGV. CDR3: CASSPNFEQYF. The CDR3 DNA follows: TGTGCCAGCAGCCCCAACTTCGAGCAGTACTTC.

The chain has TRBV6-5 and TRBJ1-6, with D unresolved. Deletions cut 7 bases from V and 6 bases from J, with 10 bases between. The V gene's germline CDR1 is MNHEY and CDR2 SVGAGI. The CDR3 sequence is 13 residues long. The CDR3 is CASTDLFNSPLHF. The CDR3 coding sequence is TGTGCCAGCACCGACTTATTTAATTCACCCCTCCACTTT.